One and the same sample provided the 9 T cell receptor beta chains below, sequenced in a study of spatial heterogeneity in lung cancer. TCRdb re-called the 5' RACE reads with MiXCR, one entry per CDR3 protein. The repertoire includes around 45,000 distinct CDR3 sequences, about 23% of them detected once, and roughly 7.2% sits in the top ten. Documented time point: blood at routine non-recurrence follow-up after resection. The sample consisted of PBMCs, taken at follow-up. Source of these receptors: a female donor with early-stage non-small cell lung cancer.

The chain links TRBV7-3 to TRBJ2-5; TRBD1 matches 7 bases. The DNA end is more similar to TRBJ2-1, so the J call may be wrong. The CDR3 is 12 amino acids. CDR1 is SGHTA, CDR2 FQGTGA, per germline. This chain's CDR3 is CASSSDRHEQFF. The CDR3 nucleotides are TGTGCCAGCAGCTCGGACAGGCATGAGCAGTTCTTC.

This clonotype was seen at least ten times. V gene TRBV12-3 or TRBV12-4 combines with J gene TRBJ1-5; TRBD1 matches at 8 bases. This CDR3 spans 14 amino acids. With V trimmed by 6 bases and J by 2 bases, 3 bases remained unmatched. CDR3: CASSSGGRNQPQHF. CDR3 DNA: TGTGCCAGCAGCTCAGGGGGCCGCAATCAGCCCCAGCATTTT.

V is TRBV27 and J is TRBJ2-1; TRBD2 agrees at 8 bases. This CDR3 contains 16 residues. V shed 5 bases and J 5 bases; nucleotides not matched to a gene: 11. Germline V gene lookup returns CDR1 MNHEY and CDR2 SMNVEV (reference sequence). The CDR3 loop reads CASSKSAGDYHNEQFF. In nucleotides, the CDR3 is TGTGCCAGCAGTAAATCAGCGGGAGACTACCACAATGAGCAGTTCTTC.

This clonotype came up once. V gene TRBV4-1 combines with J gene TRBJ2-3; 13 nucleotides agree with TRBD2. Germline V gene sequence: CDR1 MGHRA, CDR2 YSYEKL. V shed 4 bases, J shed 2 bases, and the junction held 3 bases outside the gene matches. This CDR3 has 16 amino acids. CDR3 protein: CASSPGTSGTTDTQYF. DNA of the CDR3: TGCGCCAGCAGCCCGGGGACTAGCGGGACCACAGATACGCAGTATTTT.

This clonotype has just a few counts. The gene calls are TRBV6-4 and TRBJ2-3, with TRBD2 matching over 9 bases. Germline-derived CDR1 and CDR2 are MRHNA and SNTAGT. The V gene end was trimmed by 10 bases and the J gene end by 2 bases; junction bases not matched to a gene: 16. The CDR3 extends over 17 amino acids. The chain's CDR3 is CATLRIAGEAITDTQYF. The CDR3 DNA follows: TGTGCCACCTTACGTATAGCGGGGGAGGCAATCACAGATACGCAGTATTTT.

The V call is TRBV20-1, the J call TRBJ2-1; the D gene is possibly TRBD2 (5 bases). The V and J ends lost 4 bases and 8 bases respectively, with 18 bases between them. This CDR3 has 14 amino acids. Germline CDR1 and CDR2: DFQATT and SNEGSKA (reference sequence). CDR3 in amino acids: CSATFQLVMDEQFF. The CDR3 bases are TGCAGTGCTACCTTTCAACTAGTAATGGATGAGCAGTTCTTC.

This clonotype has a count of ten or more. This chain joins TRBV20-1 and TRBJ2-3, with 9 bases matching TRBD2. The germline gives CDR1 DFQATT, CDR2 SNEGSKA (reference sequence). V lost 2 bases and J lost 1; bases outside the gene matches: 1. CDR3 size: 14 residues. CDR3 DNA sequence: TGCAGTGCTAGAACTAGCGGGCGCACAGATACGCAGTATTTT. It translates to CSARTSGRTDTQYF.

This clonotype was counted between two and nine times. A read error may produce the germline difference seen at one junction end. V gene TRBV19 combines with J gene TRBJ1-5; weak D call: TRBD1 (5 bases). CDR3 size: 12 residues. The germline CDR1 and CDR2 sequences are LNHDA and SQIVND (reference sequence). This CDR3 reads CASSETRTGMDF. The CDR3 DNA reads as TGTGCCAGTAGTGAGACCAGAACAGGTATGGATTTT.

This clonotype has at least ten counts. The CDR3 protein is CSAVRENTEAFF. For the CDR3, the DNA is TGCAGTGCTGTCCGGGAGAACACTGAAGCTTTCTTT. The chain recombines TRBV20-1 with TRBJ1-1, with unresolved D. Germline loops: CDR1 DFQATT, CDR2 SNEGSKA (reference sequence). The CDR3 is 12 residues long. Deletions cut 5 bases from V and 1 base from J, with 8 bases between.